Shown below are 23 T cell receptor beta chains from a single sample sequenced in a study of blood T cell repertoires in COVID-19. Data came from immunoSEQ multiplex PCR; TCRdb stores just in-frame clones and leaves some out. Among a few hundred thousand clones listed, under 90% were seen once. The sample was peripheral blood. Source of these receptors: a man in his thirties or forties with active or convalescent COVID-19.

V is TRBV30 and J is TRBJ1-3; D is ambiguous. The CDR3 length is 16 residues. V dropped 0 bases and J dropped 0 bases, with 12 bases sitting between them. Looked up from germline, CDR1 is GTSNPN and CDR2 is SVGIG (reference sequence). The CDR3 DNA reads TGTGCCTGGAGTGTAAGGAGCCGGAGCTCTGGAAACACCATATATTTT. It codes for CAWSVRSRSSGNTIYF.

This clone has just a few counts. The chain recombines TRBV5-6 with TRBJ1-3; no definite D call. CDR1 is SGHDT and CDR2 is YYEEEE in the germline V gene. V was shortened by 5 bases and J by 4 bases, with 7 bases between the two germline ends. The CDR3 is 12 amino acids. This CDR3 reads CASSRYGNTIYF. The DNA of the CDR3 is TGTGCCAGCAGTCGGTACGGAAACACCATATATTTT.

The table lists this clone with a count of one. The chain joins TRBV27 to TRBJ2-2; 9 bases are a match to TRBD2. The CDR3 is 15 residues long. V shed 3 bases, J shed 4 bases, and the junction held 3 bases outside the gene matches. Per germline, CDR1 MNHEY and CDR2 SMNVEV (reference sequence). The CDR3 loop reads CASSFGGRATGELFF. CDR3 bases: TGTGCCAGCAGTTTTGGCGGGAGGGCCACCGGGGAGCTGTTTTTT.

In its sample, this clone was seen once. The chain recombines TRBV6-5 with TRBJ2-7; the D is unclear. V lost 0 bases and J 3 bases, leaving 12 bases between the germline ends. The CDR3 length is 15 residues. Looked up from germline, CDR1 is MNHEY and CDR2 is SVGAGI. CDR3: CASSYSRHVFYEQYF. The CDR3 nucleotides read TGTGCCAGCAGTTACTCGAGGCACGTATTCTACGAGCAGTACTTC.

The CDR3 bases are TGTGCCAGCAGCTTTAGGCAGGGGGTTTTGGGCTACACCTTC. This codes for CASSFRQGVLGYTF. V gene TRBV7-8 combines with J gene TRBJ1-2; 7 nucleotides align to TRBD1. The germline V gene encodes CDR1 SGHVS and CDR2 FQNEAQ. V was clipped by 3 bases and J by 8 bases; unmatched bases: 9. The CDR3 is 14 amino acids.

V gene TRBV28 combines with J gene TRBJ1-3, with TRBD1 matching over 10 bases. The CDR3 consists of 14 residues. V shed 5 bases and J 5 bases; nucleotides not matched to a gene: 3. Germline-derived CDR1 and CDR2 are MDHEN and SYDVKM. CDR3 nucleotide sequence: TGTGCCAGCAGTCTGACAGGGGGCCGAAACACCATATATTTT. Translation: CASSLTGGRNTIYF.

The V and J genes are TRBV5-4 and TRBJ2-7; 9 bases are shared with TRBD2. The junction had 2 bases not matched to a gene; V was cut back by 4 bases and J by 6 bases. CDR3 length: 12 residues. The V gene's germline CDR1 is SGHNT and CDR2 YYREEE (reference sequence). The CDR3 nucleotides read TGTGCCAGCAGCCCGCGGGGGGGCGAGCAGTACTTC. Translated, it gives CASSPRGGEQYF.

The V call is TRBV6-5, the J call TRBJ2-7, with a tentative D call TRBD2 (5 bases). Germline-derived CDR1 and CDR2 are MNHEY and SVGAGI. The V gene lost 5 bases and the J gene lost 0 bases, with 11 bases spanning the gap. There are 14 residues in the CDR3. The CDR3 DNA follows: TGTGCCAGCAGTCGGACTGCTAGCTCCTACGAGCAGTACTTC. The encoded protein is CASSRTASSYEQYF.

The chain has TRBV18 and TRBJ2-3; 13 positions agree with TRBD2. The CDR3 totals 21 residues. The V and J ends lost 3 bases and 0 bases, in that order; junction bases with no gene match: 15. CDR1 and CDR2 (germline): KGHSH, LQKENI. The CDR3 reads CASSPQEGLAGAEGSTDTQYF. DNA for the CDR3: TGTGCCAGCTCACCCCAAGAAGGACTAGCGGGAGCTGAAGGAAGCACAGATACGCAGTATTTT.

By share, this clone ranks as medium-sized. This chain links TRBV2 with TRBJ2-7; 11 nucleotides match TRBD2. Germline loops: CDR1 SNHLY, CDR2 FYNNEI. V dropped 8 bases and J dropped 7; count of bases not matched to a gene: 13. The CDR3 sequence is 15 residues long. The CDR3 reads CASGRLAGGPWEQYF. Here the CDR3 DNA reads TGTGCCAGCGGACGTTTAGCGGGAGGGCCCTGGGAGCAGTACTTC. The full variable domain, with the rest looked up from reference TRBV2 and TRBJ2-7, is EPEVTQTPSHQVTQMGQEVILRCVPISNHLYFYWYRQILGQKVEFLVSFYNNEISEKSEIFDDQFSVERPDGSNFTLKIRSTKLEDSAMYFCASGRLAGGPWEQYFGPGTRLTVT.

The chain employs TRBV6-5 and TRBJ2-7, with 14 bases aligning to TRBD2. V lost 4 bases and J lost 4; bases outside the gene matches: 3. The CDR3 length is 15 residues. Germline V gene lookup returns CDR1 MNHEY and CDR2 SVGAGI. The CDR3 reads CASSWGLAGVYEQYF. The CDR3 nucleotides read TGTGCCAGCAGTTGGGGACTAGCGGGAGTGTACGAGCAGTACTTC.

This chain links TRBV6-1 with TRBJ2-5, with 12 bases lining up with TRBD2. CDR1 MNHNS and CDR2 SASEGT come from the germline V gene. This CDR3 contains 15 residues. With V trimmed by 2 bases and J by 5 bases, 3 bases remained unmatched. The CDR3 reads CASSELAGGRETQYF. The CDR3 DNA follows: TGTGCCAGCAGTGAACTAGCGGGAGGGCGGGAGACCCAGTACTTC.

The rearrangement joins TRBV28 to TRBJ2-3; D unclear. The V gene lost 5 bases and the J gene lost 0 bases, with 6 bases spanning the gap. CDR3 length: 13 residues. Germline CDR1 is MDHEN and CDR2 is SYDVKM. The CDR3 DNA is TGTGCCAGCAGTCACGGTAGCACAGATACGCAGTATTTT. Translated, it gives CASSHGSTDTQYF.

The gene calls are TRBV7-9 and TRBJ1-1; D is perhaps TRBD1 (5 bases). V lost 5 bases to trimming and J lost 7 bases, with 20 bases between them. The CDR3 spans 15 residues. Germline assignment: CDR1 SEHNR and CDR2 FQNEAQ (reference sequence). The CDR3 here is CASSHPEKGWIEAFF. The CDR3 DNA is TGTGCCAGCAGCCATCCCGAGAAGGGGTGGATTGAAGCTTTCTTT.

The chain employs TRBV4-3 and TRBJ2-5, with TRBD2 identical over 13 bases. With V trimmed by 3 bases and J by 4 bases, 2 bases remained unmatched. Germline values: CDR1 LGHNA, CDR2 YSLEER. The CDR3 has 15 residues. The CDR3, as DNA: TGCGCCAGCAGCCAGGGACTAGCGGGAACAGAGACCCAGTACTTC. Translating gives CASSQGLAGTETQYF.

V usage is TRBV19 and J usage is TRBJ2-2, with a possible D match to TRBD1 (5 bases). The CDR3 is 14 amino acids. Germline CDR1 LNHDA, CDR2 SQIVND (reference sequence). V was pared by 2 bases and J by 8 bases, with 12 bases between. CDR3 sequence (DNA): TGTGCCAGTAGTATAAAGGGGCGCAGAGGGGAGCTGTTTTTT. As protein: CASSIKGRRGELFF. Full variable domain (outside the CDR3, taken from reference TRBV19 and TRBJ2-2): DGGITQSPKYLFRKEGQNVTLSCEQNLNHDAMYWYRQDPGQGLRLIYYSQIVNDFQKGDIAEGYSVSREKKESFPLTVTSAQKNPTAFYLCASSIKGRRGELFFGEGSRLTVL.

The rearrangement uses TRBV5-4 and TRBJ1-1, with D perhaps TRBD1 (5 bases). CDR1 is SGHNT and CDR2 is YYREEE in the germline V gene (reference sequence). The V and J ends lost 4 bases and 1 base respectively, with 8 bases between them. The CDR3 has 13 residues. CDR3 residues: CASSKQENTEAFF. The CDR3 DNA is TGTGCCAGCAGCAAACAGGAGAACACTGAAGCTTTCTTT.

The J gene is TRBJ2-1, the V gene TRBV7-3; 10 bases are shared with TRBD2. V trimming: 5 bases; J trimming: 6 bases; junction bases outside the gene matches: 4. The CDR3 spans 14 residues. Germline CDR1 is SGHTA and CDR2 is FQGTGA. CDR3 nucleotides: TGTGCCAGCAGCCTCGGACTAGCGGTCAATGAGCAGTTCTTC. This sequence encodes CASSLGLAVNEQFF.

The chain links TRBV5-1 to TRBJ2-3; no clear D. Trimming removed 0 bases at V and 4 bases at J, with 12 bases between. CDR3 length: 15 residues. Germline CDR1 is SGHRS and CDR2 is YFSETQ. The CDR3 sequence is CASSLVGFGPDTQYF. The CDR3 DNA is TGCGCCAGCAGCTTGGTTGGGTTTGGGCCAGATACGCAGTATTTT.

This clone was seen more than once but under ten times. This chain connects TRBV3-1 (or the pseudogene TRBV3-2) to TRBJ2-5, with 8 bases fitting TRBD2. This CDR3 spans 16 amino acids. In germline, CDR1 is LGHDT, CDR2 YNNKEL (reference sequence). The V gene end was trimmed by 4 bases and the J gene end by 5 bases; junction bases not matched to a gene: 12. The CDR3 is CASSLRRLVAGETQYF. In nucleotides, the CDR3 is TGTGCCAGCAGCCTCCGCCGGTTGGTAGCGGGGGAGACCCAGTACTTC.

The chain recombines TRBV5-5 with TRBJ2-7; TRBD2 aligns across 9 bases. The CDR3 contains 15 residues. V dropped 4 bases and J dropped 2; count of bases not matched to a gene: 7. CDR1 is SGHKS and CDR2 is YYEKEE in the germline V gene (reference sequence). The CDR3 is CASSHWLAGTYEQYF. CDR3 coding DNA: TGTGCCAGCAGCCACTGGCTAGCGGGAACCTACGAGCAGTACTTC.

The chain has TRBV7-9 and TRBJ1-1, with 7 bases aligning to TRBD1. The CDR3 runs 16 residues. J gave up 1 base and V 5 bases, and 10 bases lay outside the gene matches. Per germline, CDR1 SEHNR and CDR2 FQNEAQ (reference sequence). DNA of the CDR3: TGTGCCAGCAGCGAGGCCGGGACAGAGGAGAACACTGAAGCTTTCTTT. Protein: CASSEAGTEENTEAFF. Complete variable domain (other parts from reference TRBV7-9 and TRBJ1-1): DTGVSQNPRHKITKRGQNVTFRCDPISEHNRLYWYRQTLGQGPEFLTYFQNEAQLEKSRLLSDRFSAERPKGSFSTLEIQRTEQGDSAMYLCASSEAGTEENTEAFFGQGTRLTVV.

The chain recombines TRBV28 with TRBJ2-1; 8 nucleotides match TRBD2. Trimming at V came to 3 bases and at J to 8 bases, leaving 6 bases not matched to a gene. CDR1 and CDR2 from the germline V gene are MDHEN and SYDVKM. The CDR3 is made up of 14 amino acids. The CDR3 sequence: CASSFAGGAHEQFF. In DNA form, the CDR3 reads TGTGCCAGCAGTTTTGCCGGGGGGGCACATGAGCAGTTCTTC.